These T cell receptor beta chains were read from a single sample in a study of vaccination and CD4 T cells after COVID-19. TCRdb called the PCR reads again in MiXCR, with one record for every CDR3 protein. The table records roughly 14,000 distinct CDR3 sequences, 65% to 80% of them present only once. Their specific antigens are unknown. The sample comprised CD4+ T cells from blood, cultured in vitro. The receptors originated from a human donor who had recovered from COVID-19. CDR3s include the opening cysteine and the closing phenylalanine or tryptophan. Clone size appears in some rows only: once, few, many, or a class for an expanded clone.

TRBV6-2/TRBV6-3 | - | CASSPALAGGKQYF
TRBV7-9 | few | CASSLSSQPQHF
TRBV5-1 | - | CASSLDRGSYGYTF
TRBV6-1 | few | CASRGQTAHYGYTF
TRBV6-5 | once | CASSSQPPPGTYEQYF
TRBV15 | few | CATSKGFIGSNQPQHF
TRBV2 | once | CASSEWPKGTQYF
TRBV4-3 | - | CASSQEPIGGKAFF
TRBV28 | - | CASSRTVYGYTF
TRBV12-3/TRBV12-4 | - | CASSFGQSYNEQFF
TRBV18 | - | CASSTARNQPQHF
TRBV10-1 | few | CASSEPPRGNYYEQYF
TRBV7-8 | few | CASSIGLFRLNQPQHF